This T cell receptor beta chain was profiled in a study of T-cell reconstitution after alpha-beta-depleted transplantation in children. V shed 0 bases, J shed 3 bases, and the junction held 5 bases outside the gene matches. In germline, CDR1 is SGHRS, CDR2 YFSETQ. The CDR3 runs to 15 residues. The library targeted TCRbeta and was prepared with unique molecular identifiers. TCRdb passed the PCR reads through MiXCR, listing each CDR3 protein once. Here the sample spans 500,000 to 600,000 distinct CDR3 sequences, roughly 30% being singletons. The sequence was obtained from a boy younger than two with Wiskott-Aldrich syndrome, due to receive a stem cell transplant. This sequence joins TRBV5-1 and TRBJ2-5; the match to TRBD1 covers 7 bases. The sample in question was PBMCs, obtained before TCRalphabeta/CD19-depleted stem cell transplant. CDR3 nucleotide sequence: TGCGCCAGCAGCTTGGGGACGGGACAGAAAGAGACCCAGTACTTC. Translation gives CASSLGTGQKETQYF. Looking up the rest from reference TRBV5-1 and TRBJ2-5 gives the full variable domain: KAGVTQTPRYLIKTRGQQVTLSCSPISGHRSVSWYQQTPGQGLQFLFEYFSETQRNKGNFPGRFSGRQFSNSRSEMNVSTLELGDSALYLCASSLGTGQKETQYFGPGTRLLVL.